Listed here are 6 T cell receptor beta chains from one sample, sequenced in a study of cytomegalovirus exposure and HLA in healthy donors. Method: immunoSEQ multiplex PCR; TCRdb's copy keeps in-frame clones and lacks some. Of 78,000 or so clones listed, about 95% are singletons. Sequencing used PBMCs. The receptors shown here come from a man younger than 30 in good health and CMV-seropositive.

This chain uses TRBV19 with TRBJ2-1; 14 bases map to TRBD2. V gave up 3 bases and J gave up 10 bases; unmatched junction bases: 11. Germline CDR1 and CDR2: LNHDA and SQIVND (reference sequence). The CDR3 runs to 17 residues. The CDR3 sequence: CASSIVLGLAGGGEQFF. CDR3 nucleotides: TGTGCCAGTAGTATCGTCTTAGGACTAGCGGGAGGTGGCGAGCAGTTCTTC.

This sequence joins TRBV7-3 and TRBJ1-1; 7 nucleotides match TRBD1. V trimming: 4 bases; J trimming: 11 bases; junction bases outside the gene matches: 22. Germline V lookup: CDR1 SGHTA, CDR2 FQGTGA. The CDR3 is made up of 17 amino acids. CDR3 amino acids: CASSSRYWRDSDRLAFF. The CDR3 DNA reads as TGTGCCAGCAGCTCAAGATATTGGAGGGACAGCGACCGTCTGGCTTTCTTT.

The chain uses TRBV27 and TRBJ1-2; D is uncertain. CDR1 and CDR2 (germline): MNHEY, SMNVEV (reference sequence). The CDR3 length is 15 residues. Trimming took off 2 bases at V and 5 bases at J, with 15 bases between the two ends. CDR3: CASSLEGEPPYGYTF. CDR3 sequence (DNA): TGTGCCAGCAGTTTAGAGGGAGAGCCTCCTTATGGCTACACCTTC.

The genes are TRBV27 and TRBJ2-7, with D possibly matching TRBD1 (7 bases). Germline V gene sequence: CDR1 MNHEY, CDR2 SMNVEV (reference sequence). The CDR3 is 14 amino acids. With 1 base removed from V and 3 bases from J, the gap between germline ends came to 10 bases. DNA of the CDR3: TGTGCCAGCAGTTTATTTCAGGGGGGCTACGAGCAGTACTTC. It encodes CASSLFQGGYEQYF.

For the CDR3, the DNA is TGTGCCAGCAGTTTGCCCGGGGGCTCCTACGAGCAGTACTTC. It yields the protein CASSLPGGSYEQYF. This chain connects TRBV28 to TRBJ2-7; D possibly corresponds to TRBD2 (6 bases). Trimming left V 3 bases short and J 0 bases short, with 9 bases between. The CDR3 has 14 amino acids. In germline, CDR1 is MDHEN, CDR2 SYDVKM.

The gene calls are TRBV10-3 and TRBJ2-4; 11 bases map to TRBD1. Per the germline V gene, CDR1 is ENHRY and CDR2 is SYGVKD. The trim removed 7 bases at V and 8 bases at J, leaving 4 bases unmatched. There are 13 residues in the CDR3. The CDR3 DNA reads TGTGCCATCAAAGGACAGGGGGCGGACATTCAGTACTTC. Amino acids: CAIKGQGADIQYF.